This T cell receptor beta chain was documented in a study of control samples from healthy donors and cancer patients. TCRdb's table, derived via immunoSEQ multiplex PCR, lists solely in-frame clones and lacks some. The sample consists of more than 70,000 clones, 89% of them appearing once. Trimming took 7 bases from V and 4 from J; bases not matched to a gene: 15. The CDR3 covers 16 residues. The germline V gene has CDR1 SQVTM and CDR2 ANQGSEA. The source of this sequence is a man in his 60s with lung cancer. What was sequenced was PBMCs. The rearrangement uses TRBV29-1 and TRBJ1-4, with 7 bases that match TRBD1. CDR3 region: CSAGKGPGQLNEKLFF. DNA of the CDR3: TGCAGCGCCGGAAAGGGACCGGGACAGCTTAATGAAAAACTGTTTTTT.